This T cell receptor beta chain derives from a study of T-cell reconstitution after alpha-beta-depleted transplantation in children. Preparation of the TCRbeta library used unique molecular identifiers. From the PCR reads, TCRdb called clonotypes with MiXCR, one entry per CDR3 protein. This table holds fewer than 750,000 distinct CDR3 sequences, 20% to 25% found once. Study conclusions and caveats: Reported findings indicate that, about two months after transplant, alpha-beta T cells came from several hundred expanded clones, which were derived from non-depleted graft cells. Some patients' high day-60 TCRbeta diversity was traced to surviving recipient T cells and thymic progenitors. At one year after transplant, newly produced T cells mostly accounted for T-cell counts and diversity.

The CDR3 length is 15 residues. J was trimmed by 2 bases and V by 3 bases; bases with no gene match: 4. Germline loops: CDR1 MDHEN, CDR2 SYDVKM. This clonotype was observed a handful of times. What it binds is not known. J is TRBJ2-7 and V is TRBV28, with 10 positions matching TRBD1. The sequence was obtained from a boy under two years old who had a stem cell transplant for acute myeloid leukemia, so the T cells may come from the graft donor. The sample here was PBMCs, mostly from graft donor cells, taken 360 days after TCRalphabeta/CD19-depleted stem cell transplant. CDR3 in DNA: TGTGCCAGCAGTTTTCGGACAGGGGGACCCTACGAGCAGTACGTC. It is translated as CASSFRTGGPYEQYV.